This TCR beta chain stems from a study of blood T cell repertoires in COVID-19. The length of the CDR3 is 14 residues. V was trimmed by 6 bases and J by 2 bases, leaving 11 bases between them. Germline CDR1 reads SGHTA; CDR2 reads FQGNSA. The data were produced by immunoSEQ multiplex PCR, yet TCRdb's version contains in-frame clones alone and is incomplete. The data hold more than 10,000 clones, with 90% observed a single time. The chain carries TRBV7-2 and TRBJ1-3; D uncertain. This TCR was sampled from a man aged 65 to 85 with active COVID-19. The sequencing sample was made of peripheral blood. CDR3 sequence reads: CASSSTPTGNTIYF. In DNA form, the CDR3 reads TGTGCCAGCAGTAGCACACCGACTGGAAACACCATATATTTT.